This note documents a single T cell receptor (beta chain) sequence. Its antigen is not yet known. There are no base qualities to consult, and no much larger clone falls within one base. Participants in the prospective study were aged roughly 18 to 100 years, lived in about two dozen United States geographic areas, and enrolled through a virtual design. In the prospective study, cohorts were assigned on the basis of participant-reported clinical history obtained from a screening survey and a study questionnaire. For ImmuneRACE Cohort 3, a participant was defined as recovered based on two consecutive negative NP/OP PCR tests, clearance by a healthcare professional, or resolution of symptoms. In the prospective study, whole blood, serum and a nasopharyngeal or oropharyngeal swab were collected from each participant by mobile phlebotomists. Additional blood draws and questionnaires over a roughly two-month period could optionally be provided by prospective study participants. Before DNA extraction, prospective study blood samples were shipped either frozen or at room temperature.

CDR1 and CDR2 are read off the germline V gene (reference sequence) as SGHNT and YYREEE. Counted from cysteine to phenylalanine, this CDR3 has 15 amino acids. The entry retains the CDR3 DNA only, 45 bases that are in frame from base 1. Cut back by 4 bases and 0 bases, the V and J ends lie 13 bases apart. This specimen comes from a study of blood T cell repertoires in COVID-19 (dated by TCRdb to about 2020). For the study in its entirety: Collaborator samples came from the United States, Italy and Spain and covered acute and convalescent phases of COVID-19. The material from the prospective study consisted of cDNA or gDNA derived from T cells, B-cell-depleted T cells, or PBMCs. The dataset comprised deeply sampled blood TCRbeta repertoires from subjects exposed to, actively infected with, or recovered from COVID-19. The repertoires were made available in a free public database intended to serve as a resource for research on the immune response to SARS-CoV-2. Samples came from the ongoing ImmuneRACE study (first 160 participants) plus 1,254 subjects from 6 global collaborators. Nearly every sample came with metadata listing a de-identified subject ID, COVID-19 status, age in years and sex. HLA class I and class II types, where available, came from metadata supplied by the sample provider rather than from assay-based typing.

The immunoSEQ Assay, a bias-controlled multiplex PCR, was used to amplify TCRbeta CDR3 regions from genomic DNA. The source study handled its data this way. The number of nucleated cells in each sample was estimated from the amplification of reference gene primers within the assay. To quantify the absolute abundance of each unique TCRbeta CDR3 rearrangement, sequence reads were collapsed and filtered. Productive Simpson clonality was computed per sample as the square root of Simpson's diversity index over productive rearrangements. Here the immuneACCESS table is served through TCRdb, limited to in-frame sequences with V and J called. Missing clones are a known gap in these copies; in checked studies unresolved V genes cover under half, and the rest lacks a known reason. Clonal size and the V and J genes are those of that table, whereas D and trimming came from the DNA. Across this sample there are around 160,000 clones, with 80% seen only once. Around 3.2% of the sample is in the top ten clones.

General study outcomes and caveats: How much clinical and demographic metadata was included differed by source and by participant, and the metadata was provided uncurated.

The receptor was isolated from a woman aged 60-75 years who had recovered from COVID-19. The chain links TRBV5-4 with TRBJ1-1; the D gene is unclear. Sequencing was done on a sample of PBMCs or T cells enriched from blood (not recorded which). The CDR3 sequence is CASSVNTKLNTEAFF. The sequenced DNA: TGTGCCAGCAGCGTGAACACGAAACTGAACACTGAAGCTTTCTTT. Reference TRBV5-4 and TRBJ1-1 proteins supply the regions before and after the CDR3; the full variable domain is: ETGVTQSPTHLIKTRGQQVTLRCSSQSGHNTVSWYQQALGQGPQFIFQYYREEENGRGNFPPRFSGLQFPNYSSELNVNALELDDSALYLCASSVNTKLNTEAFFGQGTRLTVV.